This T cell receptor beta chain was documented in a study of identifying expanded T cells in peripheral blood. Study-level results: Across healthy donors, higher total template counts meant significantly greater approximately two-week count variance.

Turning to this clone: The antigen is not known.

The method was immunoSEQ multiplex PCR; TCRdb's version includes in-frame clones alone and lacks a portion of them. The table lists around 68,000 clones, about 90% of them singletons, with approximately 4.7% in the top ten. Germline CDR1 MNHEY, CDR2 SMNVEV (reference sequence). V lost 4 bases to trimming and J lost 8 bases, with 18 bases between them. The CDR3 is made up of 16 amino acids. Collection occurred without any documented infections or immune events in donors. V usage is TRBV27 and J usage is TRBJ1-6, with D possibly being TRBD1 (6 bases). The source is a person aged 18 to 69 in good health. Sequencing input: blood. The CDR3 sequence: CASSSSRDISYSPLHF. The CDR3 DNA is TGTGCCAGCAGTTCTAGCAGGGACATATCTTATTCACCCCTCCACTTT.